The 15 T cell receptor beta chains reported below all come from one sample, sequenced in a study of T cells in Graves' hyperthyroidism and ophthalmopathy (dated 2019 in TCRdb). Libraries were prepared through multiplex PCR. Instrument on record: Illumina HiSeq 2000. The TCR beta CDR3 regions were amplified from RNA transcripts. A first-round RT-PCR of the TCR CDR3 used the HTBI primer set with the Qiagen OneStep RT-PCR kit. TCRdb reworked the public reads: Q25 trimming with fastp, MiXCR clone assembly, productive beta chains retained. Entries that share a CDR3 protein sequence are merged under the most common genes and DNA. The sample data list about 180,000 distinct CDR3 sequences, and 15% to 20% of these were observed just once. In total, the top ten clones hold 25% to 35% of the sample. Sequenced material: blood. All receptors come from a woman in her 50s with Graves' hyperthyroidism.

This clonotype was observed many times. This chain connects TRBV28 to TRBJ2-7, with D perhaps TRBD1 or TRBD2 (5 bases each). CDR1 and CDR2 (germline): MDHEN, SYDVKM. This CDR3 has 14 amino acids. V lost 7 bases and J 0 bases, leaving 13 bases between the germline ends. CDR3 sequence reads: CASNPWGSSYEQYF. The CDR3 DNA sequence: TGTGCCAGCAACCCTTGGGGGTCCTCCTACGAGCAGTACTTC.

At least ten counts were recorded for this clonotype. The chain joins TRBV5-1 to TRBJ2-1; D is unresolved. The V end lost 3 bases, the J end lost 9 bases, and 13 bases lay between the germline ends. Germline loops: CDR1 SGHRS, CDR2 YFSETQ. The CDR3 spans 13 residues. CDR3: CASSSQIGPEQFF. The DNA of the CDR3 is TGCGCCAGCAGCTCCCAGATTGGGCCTGAGCAGTTCTTC.

This clonotype has a count of ten or more. V is TRBV7-3 and J is TRBJ2-1; TRBD2 matches at 9 bases. Trimming at V came to 5 bases and at J to 0 bases, leaving 5 bases not matched to a gene. Germline V gives CDR1 SGHTA, CDR2 FQGTGA. The CDR3 has 16 residues. CDR3 DNA sequence: TGTGCCAGCAGCCCTGTGACTAGCGGCTCCTACAATGAGCAGTTCTTC. This codes for CASSPVTSGSYNEQFF.

The table lists this clonotype with a few counts. The V call is TRBV4-1, the J call TRBJ1-6; D gene uncertain. V was cut by 1 base and J by 8 bases, with 15 bases left in between. The CDR3 is 16 residues long. The germline CDR1 and CDR2 sequences are MGHRA and YSYEKL. The CDR3 loop reads CASSQVGREIYSPLHF. The CDR3, as DNA: TGCGCCAGCAGCCAAGTTGGGCGGGAGATTTATTCACCCCTCCACTTT.

This clonotype was observed many times. The chain carries TRBV7-9 and TRBJ2-2; 10 bases fit TRBD1. Germline V gene sequence: CDR1 SEHNR, CDR2 FQNEAQ (reference sequence). J lost 1 base, V lost 4 bases, and 3 bases had no gene match. The CDR3 length is 16 residues. CDR3 sequence (DNA): TGTGCCAGCAGCTATGGACAGGGGGTGAACACCGGGGAGCTGTTTTTT. It translates to CASSYGQGVNTGELFF.

The sample holds many counts of this clonotype. This sequence joins TRBV5-1 and TRBJ2-3; D is undetermined. Germline V gene sequence: CDR1 SGHRS, CDR2 YFSETQ. The CDR3 is 15 amino acids. Trimming removed 1 base from V and 0 bases from J, with 9 bases in between. CDR3 nucleotides: TGCGCCAGCAGCTTGCAGAGACCTAGCACAGATACGCAGTATTTT. Amino acids: CASSLQRPSTDTQYF.

The table lists this clonotype with many counts. The chain employs TRBV7-2 and TRBJ2-5; D is ambiguous. Germline V lookup: CDR1 SGHTA, CDR2 FQGNSA. This CDR3 contains 14 residues. With 1 base removed from V and 5 bases from J, the gap between germline ends came to 11 bases. The CDR3 DNA is TGTGCCAGCAGCTTAGATTGGGGTGGGGAGACCCAGTACTTC. Protein: CASSLDWGGETQYF.

Many counts were recorded for this clonotype. The chain links TRBV2 to TRBJ1-1; no clear D gene. The germline V gene encodes CDR1 SNHLY and CDR2 FYNNEI. The CDR3 spans 13 residues. Trimming pared 3 bases from V and 7 bases from J, leaving 12 bases between. CDR3 nucleotides: TGTGCCAGCAGTGATGTTGGTCCAGTTGAAGCTTTCTTT. Residues: CASSDVGPVEAFF. The variable domain in full, with the rest retrieved from reference TRBV2 and TRBJ1-1, is EPEVTQTPSHQVTQMGQEVILRCVPISNHLYFYWYRQILGQKVEFLVSFYNNEISEKSEIFDDQFSVERPDGSNFTLKIRSTKLEDSAMYFCASSDVGPVEAFFGQGTRLTVV.

This clonotype was detected many times. The chain links TRBV6-5 to TRBJ1-1; D is ambiguous. The germline CDR1 and CDR2 sequences are MNHEY and SVGAGI. Deletions cut 3 bases from V and 3 bases from J, with 11 bases between. The CDR3 is 14 residues long. The CDR3 DNA sequence: TGTGCCAGCAGTTATCACGGGGAGGACACTGAAGCTTTCTTT. Translation gives CASSYHGEDTEAFF.

In regard to this clonotype: Just one base apart from a much larger clone, this may be a read error. It is likely a read error, because the conserved phenylalanine at the end of the CDR3 is missing. This sequence joins TRBV28 and TRBJ2-3; D might be TRBD1 (6 bases). V lost 7 bases and J lost 2, with 10 bases in between. Germline V CDR1 and CDR2: MDHEN, SYDVKM. This CDR3 has 13 residues. Written as DNA, the CDR3 is TGTGCCAGCACAGGACAGTTCACAGATACGCAGTATCTT. It translates to CASTGQFTDTQYL.

This clonotype came up many times. The chain carries TRBV20-1 and TRBJ2-1; TRBD1 aligns across 11 bases. Trimming at V came to 0 bases and at J to 2 bases, leaving 9 bases not matched to a gene. Germline assignment: CDR1 DFQATT and CDR2 SNEGSKA (reference sequence). This CDR3 is built from 18 residues. The CDR3 here is CSARDLGTGGKTYNEQFF. In nucleotides, the CDR3 is TGCAGTGCTAGAGATCTGGGGACAGGGGGGAAGACCTACAATGAGCAGTTCTTC.

This clonotype was detected ten times or more. The chain joins TRBV6-1 to TRBJ1-3; 8 positions agree with TRBD1. The CDR3 runs to 15 residues. In germline, CDR1 is MNHNS, CDR2 SASEGT. V shed 6 bases and J 4 bases; nucleotides not matched to a gene: 8. CDR3 amino acids: CASSARTGTGNTIYF. As DNA, the CDR3 is TGTGCCAGCAGCGCCCGGACAGGGACCGGAAACACCATATATTTT.

The sample holds many counts of this clonotype. The rearrangement joins TRBV2 to TRBJ1-3; D not certain. CDR1 is SNHLY and CDR2 is FYNNEI in the germline V gene. The CDR3 is 14 amino acids. V lost 8 bases to trimming and J lost 2 bases, with 13 bases between them. DNA for the CDR3: TGTGCCAGCTGGAAAGGCCAAACTGGAAACACCATATATTTT. This gives the protein CASWKGQTGNTIYF.

This clonotype turned up a few times. The chain joins TRBV10-2 to TRBJ1-1; no clear D. The germline CDR1 and CDR2 sequences are WSHSY and SAAADI. V dropped 0 bases and J dropped 8 bases, with 7 bases sitting between them. This CDR3 is 12 amino acids long. The CDR3 loop is CASSESGLEAFF. CDR3 sequence (DNA): TGCGCCAGCAGTGAGTCAGGGTTGGAAGCTTTCTTT.

This clonotype was counted at least ten times. The chain recombines TRBV6-1 with TRBJ2-5; D unclear. This CDR3 spans 15 amino acids. CDR1 and CDR2 from the germline V gene are MNHNS and SASEGT. The V end lost 5 bases, the J end lost 5 bases, and 18 bases lay between the germline ends. The DNA for the CDR3 is TGTGCCAGCAGTTTGTCGACATACAATTCGGAGACCCAGTACTTC. It codes for CASSLSTYNSETQYF.